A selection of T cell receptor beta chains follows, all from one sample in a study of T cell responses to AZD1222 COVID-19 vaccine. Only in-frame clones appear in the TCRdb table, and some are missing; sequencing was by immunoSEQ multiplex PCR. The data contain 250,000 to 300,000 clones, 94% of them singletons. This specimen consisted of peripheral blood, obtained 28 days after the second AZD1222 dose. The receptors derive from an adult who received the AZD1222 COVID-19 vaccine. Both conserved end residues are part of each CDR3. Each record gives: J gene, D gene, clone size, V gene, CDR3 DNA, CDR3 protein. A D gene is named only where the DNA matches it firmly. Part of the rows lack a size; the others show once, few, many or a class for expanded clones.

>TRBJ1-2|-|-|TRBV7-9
TGTGCCAGCAGCTTAGAGGCGGCCTATGGCTACACCTTC
CASSLEAAYGYTF
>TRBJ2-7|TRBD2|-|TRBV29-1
TGCAGCGTGAATGGGCTAGCGGGAATCTCCTACGAGCAGTACTTC
CSVNGLAGISYEQYF
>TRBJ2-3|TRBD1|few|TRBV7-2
TGTGCCAGCAGCTTAGGGACAGGGGGCTCAGGGACTCGATCGGATACGCAGTATTTT
CASSLGTGGSGTRSDTQYF
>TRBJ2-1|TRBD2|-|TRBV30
TGTGCCTGGAGTAGTAGCGGGGTATACAATGAGCAGTTCTTC
CAWSSSGVYNEQFF
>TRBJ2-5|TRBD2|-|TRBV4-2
TGTGCCAGCAGCCAAGATCCCCGCGGGAGGGAGACCCAGTACTTC
CASSQDPRGRETQYF
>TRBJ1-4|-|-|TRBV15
TGTGCCACCAGCACAGACAGGCCAACTAATGAAAAACTGTTTTTT
CATSTDRPTNEKLFF
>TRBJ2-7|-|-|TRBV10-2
TGCGCCAGCAGTGAGTTTCGTTCCTACGAGCAGTACTTC
CASSEFRSYEQYF
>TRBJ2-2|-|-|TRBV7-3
TGTGCCAGCAGCTTTGGGGGCCCGAACACCGGGGAGCTGTTTTTT
CASSFGGPNTGELFF
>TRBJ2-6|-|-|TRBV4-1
TGCGCCAGCAGCCAATCCGAAACGGGCTCTGGGGCCAACGTCCTGACTTTC
CASSQSETGSGANVLTF
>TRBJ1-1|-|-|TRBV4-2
TGTGCCAGCAGCCAAGATAGATCGGGAAGCGTAGCTTTCTTT
CASSQDRSGSVAFF
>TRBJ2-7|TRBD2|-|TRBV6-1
TGTGCCAGCAGTGACCCTGCGGGGGACCAGATTCCCTTC
CASSDPAGDQIPF